This T cell receptor beta chain was observed in a study of blood T cell repertoires in COVID-19. Trimming removed 3 bases from V and 4 bases from J; junction bases left unmatched: 10. From germline, CDR1 is LNHDA and CDR2 SQIVND (reference sequence). This CDR3 is 17 amino acids long. Generated by immunoSEQ multiplex PCR, the TCRdb table keeps only in-frame clones and is missing some. Of fewer than 250,000 clones in the sample, about 88% were seen once. This TCR was recovered from a man between 65 and 79 years old with acute or convalescent COVID-19. Sequencing input: peripheral blood. V and J are TRBV19 and TRBJ2-2; 8 nucleotides align to TRBD2. The CDR3 sequence is CASSIWGAGALTGELFF. For the CDR3, the DNA is TGTGCCAGTAGTATCTGGGGAGCGGGGGCACTCACCGGGGAGCTGTTTTTT.